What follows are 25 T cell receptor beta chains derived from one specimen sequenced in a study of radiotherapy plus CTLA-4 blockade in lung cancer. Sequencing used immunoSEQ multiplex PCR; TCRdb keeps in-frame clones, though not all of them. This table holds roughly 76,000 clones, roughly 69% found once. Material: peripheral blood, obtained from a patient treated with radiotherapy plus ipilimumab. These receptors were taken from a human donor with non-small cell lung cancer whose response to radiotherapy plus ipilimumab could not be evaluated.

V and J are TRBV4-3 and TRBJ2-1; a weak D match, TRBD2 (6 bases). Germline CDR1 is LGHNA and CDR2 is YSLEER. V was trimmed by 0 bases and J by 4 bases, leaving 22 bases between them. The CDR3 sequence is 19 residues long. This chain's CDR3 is CASSQEESRWREPYNEQFF. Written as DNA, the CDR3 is TGCGCCAGCAGCCAAGAAGAGTCCCGCTGGCGGGAACCATACAATGAGCAGTTCTTC.

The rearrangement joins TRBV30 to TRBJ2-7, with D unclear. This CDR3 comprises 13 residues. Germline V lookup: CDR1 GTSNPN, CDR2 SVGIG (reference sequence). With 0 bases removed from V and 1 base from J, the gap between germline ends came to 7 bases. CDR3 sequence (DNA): TGTGCCTGGAGTGTATCGCAGTCCTACGAGCAGTACTTC. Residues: CAWSVSQSYEQYF.

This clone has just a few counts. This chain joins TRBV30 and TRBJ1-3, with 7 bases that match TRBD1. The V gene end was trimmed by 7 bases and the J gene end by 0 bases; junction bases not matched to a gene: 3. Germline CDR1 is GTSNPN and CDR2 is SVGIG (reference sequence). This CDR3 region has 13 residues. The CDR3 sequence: CASTGTSGNTIYF. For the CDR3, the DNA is TGTGCCTCGACAGGGACCTCTGGAAACACCATATATTTT.

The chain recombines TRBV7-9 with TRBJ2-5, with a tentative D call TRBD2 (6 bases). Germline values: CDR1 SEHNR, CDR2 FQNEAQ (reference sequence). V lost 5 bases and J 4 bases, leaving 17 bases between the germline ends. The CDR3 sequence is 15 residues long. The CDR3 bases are TGTGCCAGCAGCCCTAAGACTAGTTCCCCAGAGACCCAGTACTTC. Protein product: CASSPKTSSPETQYF.

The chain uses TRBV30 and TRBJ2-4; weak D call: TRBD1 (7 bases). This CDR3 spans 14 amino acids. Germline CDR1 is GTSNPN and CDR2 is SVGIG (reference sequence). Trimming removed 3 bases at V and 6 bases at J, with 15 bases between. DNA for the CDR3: TGTGCCTGGAGGGGAGGACAGGAAGGAAACATTCAGTACTTC. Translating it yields CAWRGGQEGNIQYF.

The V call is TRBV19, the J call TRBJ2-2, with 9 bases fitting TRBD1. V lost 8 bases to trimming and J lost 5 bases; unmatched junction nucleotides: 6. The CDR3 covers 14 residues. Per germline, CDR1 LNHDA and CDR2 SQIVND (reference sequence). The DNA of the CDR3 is TGTGCCAGTTTTGACAGGGGGAGAACCGGGGAGCTGTTTTTT. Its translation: CASFDRGRTGELFF. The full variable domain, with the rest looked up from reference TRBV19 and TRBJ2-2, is DGGITQSPKYLFRKEGQNVTLSCEQNLNHDAMYWYRQDPGQGLRLIYYSQIVNDFQKGDIAEGYSVSREKKESFPLTVTSAQKNPTAFYLCASFDRGRTGELFFGEGSRLTVL.

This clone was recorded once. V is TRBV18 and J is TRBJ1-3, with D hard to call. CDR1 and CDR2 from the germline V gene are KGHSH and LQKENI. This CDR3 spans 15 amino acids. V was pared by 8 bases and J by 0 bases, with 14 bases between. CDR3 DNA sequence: TGTGCCAGCCTCCCCGCGGCAGCCTCTGGAAACACCATATATTTT. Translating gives CASLPAAASGNTIYF.

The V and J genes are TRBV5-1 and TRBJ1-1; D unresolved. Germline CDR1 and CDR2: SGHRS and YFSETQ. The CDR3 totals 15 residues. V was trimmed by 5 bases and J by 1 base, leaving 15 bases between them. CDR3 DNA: TGCGCCAGCAGATGGCGGAGTGCGGCGAACACTGAAGCTTTCTTT. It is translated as CASRWRSAANTEAFF.

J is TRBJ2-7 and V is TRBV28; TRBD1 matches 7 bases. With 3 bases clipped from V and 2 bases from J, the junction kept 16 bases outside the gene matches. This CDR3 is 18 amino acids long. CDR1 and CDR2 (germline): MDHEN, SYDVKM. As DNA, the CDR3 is TGTGCCAGCAGTTTGGGGACAGCATTAATGTACCGTACCTACGAGCAGTACTTC. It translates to CASSLGTALMYRTYEQYF.

The CDR3 region has the DNA TGTGCCAGCAGCCTACGGACGGAGGATGGCTACACCTTC. It translates to CASSLRTEDGYTF. The V gene is TRBV7-9, the J gene TRBJ1-2; D is uncertain. V lost 5 bases and J 6 bases, leaving 13 bases between the germline ends. CDR3 length equals 13 residues. Germline lookup yields CDR1 SEHNR and CDR2 FQNEAQ (reference sequence). The complete variable domain, with remaining parts taken from reference TRBV7-9 and TRBJ1-2, reads DTGVSQNPRHKITKRGQNVTFRCDPISEHNRLYWYRQTLGQGPEFLTYFQNEAQLEKSRLLSDRFSAERPKGSFSTLEIQRTEQGDSAMYLCASSLRTEDGYTFGSGTRLTVV.

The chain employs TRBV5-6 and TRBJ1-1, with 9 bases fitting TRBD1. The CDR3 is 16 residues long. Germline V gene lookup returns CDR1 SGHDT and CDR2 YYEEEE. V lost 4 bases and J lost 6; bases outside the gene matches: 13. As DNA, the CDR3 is TGTGCCAGCAGCCCGGGACAGGGTAGGGTGGGTTCTGAAGCTTTCTTT. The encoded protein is CASSPGQGRVGSEAFF.

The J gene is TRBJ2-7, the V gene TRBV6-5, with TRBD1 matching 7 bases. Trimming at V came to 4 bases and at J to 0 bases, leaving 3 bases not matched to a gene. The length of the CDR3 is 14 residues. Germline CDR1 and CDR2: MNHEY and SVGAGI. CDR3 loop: CASSSGQSSYEQYF. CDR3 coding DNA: TGTGCCAGCAGTTCGGGACAGAGCTCCTACGAGCAGTACTTC.

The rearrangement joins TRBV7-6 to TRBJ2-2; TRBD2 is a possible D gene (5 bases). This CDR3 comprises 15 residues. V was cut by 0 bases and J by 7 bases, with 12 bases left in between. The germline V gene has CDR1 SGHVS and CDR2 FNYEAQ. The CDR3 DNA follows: TGTGCCAGCAGCTTAGCGCCGGAGGCGGTCGGGGAGCTGTTTTTT. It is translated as CASSLAPEAVGELFF.

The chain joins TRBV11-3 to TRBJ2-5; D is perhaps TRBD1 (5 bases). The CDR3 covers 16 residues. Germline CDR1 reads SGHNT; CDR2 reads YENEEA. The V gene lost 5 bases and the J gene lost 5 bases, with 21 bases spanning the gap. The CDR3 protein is CASSISGSDNAETQYF. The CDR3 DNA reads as TGTGCCAGCAGCATCTCAGGGTCTGACAATGCGGAGACCCAGTACTTC.

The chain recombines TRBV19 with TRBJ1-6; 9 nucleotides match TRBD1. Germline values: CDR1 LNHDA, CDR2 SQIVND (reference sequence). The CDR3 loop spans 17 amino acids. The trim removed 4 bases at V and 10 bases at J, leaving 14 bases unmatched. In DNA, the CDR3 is TGTGCCAGTAGTACCCATATCGGGACAGGGAATATATCACCCCTCCACTTT. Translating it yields CASSTHIGTGNISPLHF. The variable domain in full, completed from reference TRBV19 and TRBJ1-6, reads DGGITQSPKYLFRKEGQNVTLSCEQNLNHDAMYWYRQDPGQGLRLIYYSQIVNDFQKGDIAEGYSVSREKKESFPLTVTSAQKNPTAFYLCASSTHIGTGNISPLHFGNGTRLTVT.

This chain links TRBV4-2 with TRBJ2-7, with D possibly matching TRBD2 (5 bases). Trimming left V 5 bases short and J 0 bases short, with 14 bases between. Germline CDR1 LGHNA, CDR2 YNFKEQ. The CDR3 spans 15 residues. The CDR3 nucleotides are TGTGCCAGCAGCTTGGAGGCGGCCAGCTCCTACGAGCAGTACTTC. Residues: CASSLEAASSYEQYF.

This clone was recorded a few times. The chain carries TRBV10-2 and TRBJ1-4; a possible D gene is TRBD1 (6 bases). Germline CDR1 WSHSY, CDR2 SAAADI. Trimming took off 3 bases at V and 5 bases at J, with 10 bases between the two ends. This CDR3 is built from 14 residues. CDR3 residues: CASSDRQENEKLFF. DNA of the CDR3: TGCGCCAGCAGTGATAGACAGGAGAATGAAAAACTGTTTTTT.

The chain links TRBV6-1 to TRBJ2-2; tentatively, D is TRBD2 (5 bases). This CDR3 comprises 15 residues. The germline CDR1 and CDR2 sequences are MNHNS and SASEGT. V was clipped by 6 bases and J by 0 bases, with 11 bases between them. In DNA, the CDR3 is TGTGCCAGCAGGACGGGGAGTGCGAACACCGGGGAGCTGTTTTTT. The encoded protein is CASRTGSANTGELFF.

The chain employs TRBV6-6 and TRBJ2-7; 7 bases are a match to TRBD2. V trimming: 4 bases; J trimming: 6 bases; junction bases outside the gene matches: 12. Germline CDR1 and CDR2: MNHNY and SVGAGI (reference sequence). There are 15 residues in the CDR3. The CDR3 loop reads CASSSQGLELPEQYF. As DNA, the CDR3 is TGTGCCAGCAGTTCCCAAGGACTAGAACTGCCCGAGCAGTACTTC.

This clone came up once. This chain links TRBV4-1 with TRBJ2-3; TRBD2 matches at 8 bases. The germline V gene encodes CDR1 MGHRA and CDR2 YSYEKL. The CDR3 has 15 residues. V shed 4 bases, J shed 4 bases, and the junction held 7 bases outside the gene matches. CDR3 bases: TGCGCCAGCAGCCTCCAGCGGGAGATTCCAGATACGCAGTATTTT. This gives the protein CASSLQREIPDTQYF.

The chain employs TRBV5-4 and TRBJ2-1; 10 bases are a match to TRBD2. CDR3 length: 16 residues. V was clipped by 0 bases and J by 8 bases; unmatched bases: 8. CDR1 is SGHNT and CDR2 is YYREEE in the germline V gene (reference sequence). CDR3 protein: CASSLARLAGADEQFF. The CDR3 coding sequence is TGTGCCAGCAGCTTGGCCCGCCTAGCGGGAGCCGATGAGCAGTTCTTC. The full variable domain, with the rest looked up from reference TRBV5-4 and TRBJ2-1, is ETGVTQSPTHLIKTRGQQVTLRCSSQSGHNTVSWYQQALGQGPQFIFQYYREEENGRGNFPPRFSGLQFPNYSSELNVNALELDDSALYLCASSLARLAGADEQFFGPGTRLTVL.

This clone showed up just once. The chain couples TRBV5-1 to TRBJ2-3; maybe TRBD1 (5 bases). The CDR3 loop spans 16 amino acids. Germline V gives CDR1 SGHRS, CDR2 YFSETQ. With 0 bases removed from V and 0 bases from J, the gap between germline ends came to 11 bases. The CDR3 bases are TGCGCCAGCAGCTTGGTTCCAGGGCTAAGCACAGATACGCAGTATTTT. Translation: CASSLVPGLSTDTQYF.

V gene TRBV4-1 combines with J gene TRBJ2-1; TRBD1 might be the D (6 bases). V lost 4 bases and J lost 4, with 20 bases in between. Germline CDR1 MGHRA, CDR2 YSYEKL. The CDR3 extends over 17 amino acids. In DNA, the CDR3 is TGCGCCAGCAGCCCCCTCCCGGCAGGGGTAATGTACAATGAGCAGTTCTTC. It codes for CASSPLPAGVMYNEQFF.

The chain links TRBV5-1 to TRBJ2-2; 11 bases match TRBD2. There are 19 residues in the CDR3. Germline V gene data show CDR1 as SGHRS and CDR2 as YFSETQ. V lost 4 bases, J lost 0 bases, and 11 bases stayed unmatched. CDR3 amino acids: CASSVPFGTSGSNTGELFF. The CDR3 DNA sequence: TGCGCCAGCAGCGTGCCGTTCGGGACTAGCGGTTCGAACACCGGGGAGCTGTTTTTT.

The CDR3 nucleotides are TGTGCCAGCAGTTATGAGGGAAACGAGCAGTACTTC. Protein product: CASSYEGNEQYF. This chain joins TRBV6-5 and TRBJ2-7; weak D call: TRBD2 (5 bases). Trimming took 3 bases from V and 5 from J, leaving 8 bases between them. The CDR3 has 12 amino acids. Germline V lookup: CDR1 MNHEY, CDR2 SVGAGI.